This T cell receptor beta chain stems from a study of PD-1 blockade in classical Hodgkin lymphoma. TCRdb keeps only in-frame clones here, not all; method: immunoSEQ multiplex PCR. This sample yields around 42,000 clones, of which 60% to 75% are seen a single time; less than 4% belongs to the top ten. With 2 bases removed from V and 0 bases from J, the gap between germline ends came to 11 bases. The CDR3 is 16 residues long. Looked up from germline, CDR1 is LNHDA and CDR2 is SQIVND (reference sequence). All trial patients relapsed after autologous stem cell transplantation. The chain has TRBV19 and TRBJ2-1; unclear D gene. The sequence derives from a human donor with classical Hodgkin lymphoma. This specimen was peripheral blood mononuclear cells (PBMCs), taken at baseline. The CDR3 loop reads CASSILATTSYNEQFF. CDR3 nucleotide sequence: TGTGCCAGTAGTATATTGGCCACAACCTCCTACAATGAGCAGTTCTTC.